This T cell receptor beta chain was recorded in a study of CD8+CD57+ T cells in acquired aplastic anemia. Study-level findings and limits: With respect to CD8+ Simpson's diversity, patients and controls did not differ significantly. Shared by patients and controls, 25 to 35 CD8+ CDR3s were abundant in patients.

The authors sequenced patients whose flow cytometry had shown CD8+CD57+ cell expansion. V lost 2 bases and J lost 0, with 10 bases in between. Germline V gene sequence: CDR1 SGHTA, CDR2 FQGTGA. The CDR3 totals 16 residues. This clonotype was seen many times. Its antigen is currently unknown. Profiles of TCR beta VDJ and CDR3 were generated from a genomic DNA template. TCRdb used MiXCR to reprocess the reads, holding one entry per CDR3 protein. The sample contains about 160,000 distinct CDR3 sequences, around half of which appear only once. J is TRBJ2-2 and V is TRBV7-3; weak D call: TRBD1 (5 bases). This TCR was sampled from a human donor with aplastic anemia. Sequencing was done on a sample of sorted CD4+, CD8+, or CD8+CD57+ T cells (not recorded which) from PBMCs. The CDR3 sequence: CASSLGAYSNTGELFF. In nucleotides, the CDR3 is TGTGCCAGCAGCTTAGGGGCTTACTCGAACACCGGGGAGCTGTTTTTT.